These T cell receptor beta chains were read from a single sample in a study of cytotoxic CD8 clonotypes in ibrutinib-treated CLL. TCRdb keeps only in-frame clones here, not all; method: immunoSEQ multiplex PCR. The sample consists of over 120,000 clones, around 84% of them appearing once. The specimen comprised PBMCs, sampled after 36 months of ibrutinib treatment. These TCRs come from a human donor with chronic lymphocytic leukemia. CDR3s include the opening cysteine and the closing phenylalanine or tryptophan. D genes are given only for firm matches. Only part of the rows carry a size: once, few, many, or a class if the clone is expanded.

D,V,size,J,DNA,CDR3
.,TRBV6-6,.,TRBJ1-6,TGTGCCAGCAGCATTCAGTATCGATCCGCCAATTCACCCCTCCACTTT,CASSIQYRSANSPLHF
.,TRBV5-6,once,TRBJ1-6,TGTGCCAGCAGCTTGGATAGGGAGGGCATCAGCTCCTATAATTCACCCCTCCACTTT,CASSLDREGISSYNSPLHF
.,TRBV7-2,.,TRBJ2-7,TGTGCCAGCAGCTTGGACGGCCTTATCTCCTACGAGCAGTACTTC,CASSLDGLISYEQYF
TRBD1,TRBV4-1,few,TRBJ1-4,TGCGCCAGCAGCCACCTTAACAGGGGACCAAATGAAAAACTGTTTTTT,CASSHLNRGPNEKLFF
TRBD1,TRBV5-1,.,TRBJ2-2,TGCGCCAGCTACAGGGGGCGCACCGGGGAGCTGTTTTTT,CASYRGRTGELFF
.,TRBV7-9,.,TRBJ2-7,TGTGCCAGCAGCTTACCAGGGGCGCTAGAGCAGTACTTC,CASSLPGALEQYF
TRBD1,TRBV10-3,.,TRBJ1-5,TGTGCCATCTCGAGGACAGGGGGCGTTCAGCCCCAGCATTTT,CAISRTGGVQPQHF
TRBD2,TRBV9,.,TRBJ2-7,TGTGCCAGCAGCGCCCACCGGACTAGCGGGAGTAGGGAGCAGTACTTC,CASSAHRTSGSREQYF
.,TRBV6-6,.,TRBJ1-4,TGTGCCAGCACCGTGGAGGGGGTTAGTGAAAAACTGTTTTTT,CASTVEGVSEKLFF
.,TRBV18,few,TRBJ2-3,TGTGCCAGCTCACCAGTTACAGATACGCAGTATTTT,CASSPVTDTQYF
.,TRBV6-6,.,TRBJ1-5,TGTGCCAGCTCCCCCCGGCAGGGAGGCCAGCCCCAGCATTTT,CASSPRQGGQPQHF
.,TRBV13,.,TRBJ2-7,TGTGCCAGCAGCTTAGGTTTGGGAGAGCAGTACTTC,CASSLGLGEQYF
.,TRBV11-2,.,TRBJ1-1,TGTGCCAGCAGGGAAGGGTACACTGAAGCTTTCTTT,CASREGYTEAFF
.,TRBV19,.,TRBJ2-7,TGTGCCAGTAGTGGGCTAGTCGTCCACGAGCAGTACTTC,CASSGLVVHEQYF
.,TRBV19,.,TRBJ1-5,TGTGCCAGTAGTATTGGTGGGTCTCAGCCCCAGCATTTT,CASSIGGSQPQHF
TRBD2,TRBV25-1,.,TRBJ2-7,TGTGCCAGCAGTGAATTTGGCGATAGCGGGAGGTTTGGTTACGAGCAGTACTTC,CASSEFGDSGRFGYEQYF
TRBD2,TRBV2,.,TRBJ2-3,TGTGCCAGCCAAGCGGGGGCTAGCACAGATACGCAGTATTTT,CASQAGASTDTQYF
.,TRBV7-7,.,TRBJ2-1,TGTGCCAGCAGCTTAGCCCCCAGGGACAATGAGCAGTTCTTC,CASSLAPRDNEQFF
.,TRBV5-3,.,TRBJ1-6,TGTGCCAGAAGCCCCGGACTGCTGAATTCACCCCTCCACTTT,CARSPGLLNSPLHF
.,TRBV7-9,.,TRBJ2-7,TGTGCCAGCAGCTCCACCGGGACAACCTACGAGCAGTACTTC,CASSSTGTTYEQYF
.,TRBV5-8,.,TRBJ2-1,TGTGCCAGCAGCTTGGGGTGGAGGGGGAATGAGCAGTTCTTC,CASSLGWRGNEQFF
.,TRBV13,.,TRBJ2-5,TGTGCCAGCAGCTTATGGCAGGCGGAGACCCAGTACTTC,CASSLWQAETQYF
.,TRBV28,.,TRBJ1-6,TGTGCCAGCAGACAAGGACTGGCCAATTCACCCCTCCACTTT,CASRQGLANSPLHF